This T cell receptor (beta chain) was identified during a study of T-cell reconstitution after alpha-beta-depleted transplantation in children. In its sample, this clonotype was seen many times. The CDR3 consists of 13 residues. V dropped 5 bases and J dropped 4; count of bases not matched to a gene: 4. Preparation of the TCRbeta library involved a method that used unique molecular identifiers. Using its own MiXCR run on the PCR reads, TCRdb lists one record per CDR3 protein. This sample yields around 530,000 distinct CDR3 sequences, of which less than 35% are seen a single time; 2% to 2.5% belongs to the top ten.

The sequencing here drew on PBMCs from the stem cell graft donor, taken from the stem cell graft. The receptor was derived from a human donor who donated a stem cell graft to a child with aplastic anemia. The gene calls are TRBV12-3 or TRBV12-4 and TRBJ2-7, with 8 bases identical to TRBD1. The CDR3 DNA sequence: TGTGCCAGCAGTCTACAGGGGGGATACGAGCAGTACTTC. It yields the protein CASSLQGGYEQYF.